Below are 6 T cell receptor beta chains sequenced from a single sample in a study of cytomegalovirus exposure and HLA in healthy donors. 13 Jbeta primers and 60 Vbeta primers were used for the PCR. Data came from immunoSEQ multiplex PCR; TCRdb stores just in-frame clones and leaves some out. The table lists under 250,000 clones, 85% of them singletons. The specimen was PBMCs. These receptors were obtained from a woman between 50 and 59 years old in good health and CMV-seronegative.

This clone was seen more than once but under ten times. The gene calls are TRBV4-1 and TRBJ2-7, with 13 bases identical to TRBD2. V shed 1 base and J 6 bases; nucleotides not matched to a gene: 3. This CDR3 spans 15 amino acids. Germline V gives CDR1 MGHRA, CDR2 YSYEKL. CDR3 in amino acids: CASSQGLAGGGEQYF. The CDR3 DNA follows: TGCGCCAGCAGCCAAGGACTAGCGGGAGGTGGCGAGCAGTACTTC.

This clone was recorded a few times. The chain recombines TRBV10-3 with TRBJ1-5, with 7 bases that match TRBD1. CDR3 length: 15 residues. The J segment lost 3 bases and the V segment lost 1 base, leaving 3 bases of the junction unmatched. Germline lookup yields CDR1 ENHRY and CDR2 SYGVKD. CDR3 sequence reads: CAISELGGPNQPQHF. CDR3 bases: TGTGCCATCAGTGAGTTAGGGGGCCCCAATCAGCCCCAGCATTTT.

The table lists this clone with a count of one. The chain has TRBV23-1 and TRBJ2-7; possible D gene TRBD1, 5 bases. TRBV23-1 is labeled an ORF, and its function is uncertain. V dropped 3 bases and J dropped 2 bases, with 23 bases sitting between them. This CDR3 has 18 residues. The CDR3, as DNA: TGCGCCAGCAGTCACTCCTCCCGGCAGGGAAAAAGAACCTACGAGCAGTACTTC. Translated: CASSHSSRQGKRTYEQYF.

Here the CDR3 reads CAWSAEGPGATNEKLFF. In nucleotides, the CDR3 is TGTGCCTGGAGTGCCGAGGGTCCAGGGGCAACTAATGAAAAACTGTTTTTT. This rearrangement joins TRBV30 to TRBJ1-4; possibly TRBD1 for D (6 bases). Germline V gene data show CDR1 as GTSNPN and CDR2 as SVGIG (reference sequence). The V end was cut by 1 base, the J end by 0 bases, with 15 bases between. CDR3 size: 17 residues.

The V call is TRBV2, the J call TRBJ2-5; perhaps D is TRBD1 or TRBD2 (5 bases each). V lost 8 bases and J 5 bases, leaving 12 bases between the germline ends. In germline, CDR1 is SNHLY, CDR2 FYNNEI. The CDR3 contains 12 residues. The DNA of the CDR3 is TGTGCCAGCGGGGAAGAGGGGGAGACCCAGTACTTC. It is translated as CASGEEGETQYF.

This clone has a handful of counts. This chain connects TRBV15 to TRBJ1-1; 7 nucleotides align to TRBD1. Germline loops: CDR1 LNHNV, CDR2 YYDKDF (reference sequence). The CDR3 runs to 13 residues. V was clipped by 1 base and J by 14 bases; unmatched bases: 10. CDR3 amino acids: CATSRVLTGRGFF. DNA of the CDR3: TGTGCCACCAGCAGAGTCCTGACAGGGAGAGGGTTCTTT.